Included here is one TCR beta chain sequence, with context. The data were obtained in a study of blood T cell repertoires in COVID-19. Overall study context: T cells, B-cell-depleted T cells, or PBMCs provided the cDNA or gDNA that served as material.

Sequenced by immunoSEQ multiplex PCR; TCRdb stores in-frame clones only, minus some. The sample carries roughly 330,000 clones, about 90% recorded once. In germline, CDR1 is LNHDA, CDR2 SQIVND (reference sequence). Trimming left V 5 bases short and J 1 base short, with 14 bases between. There are 15 residues in the CDR3. Cohort placement rested on clinical history that participants reported themselves. The sample taken for sequencing was PBMCs or T cells enriched from blood (not recorded which). The chain couples TRBV19 to TRBJ1-1; D ambiguous. This TCR was sampled from a woman aged 30 to 39 who had recovered from COVID-19. CDR3 amino acids: CASSPSYPPNTEAFF. CDR3 nucleotides: TGTGCCAGTAGTCCAAGCTACCCCCCGAACACTGAAGCTTTCTTT.